Following are 19 T cell receptor beta chains from one sample sequenced in a study of T cell responses to AZD1222 COVID-19 vaccine. This table comes from immunoSEQ multiplex PCR, and its TCRdb copy is limited to in-frame clones, with some not included. The sample yields over 150,000 clones, about nine tenths seen once. The sample was peripheral blood, taken on day 0 of AZD1222 vaccination. These receptor sequences come from an adult in good health.

The chain is built from TRBV5-6 and TRBJ1-6; no firm D call. The CDR3 runs 16 residues. V was pared by 2 bases and J by 12 bases, with 21 bases between. CDR1 and CDR2 from the germline V gene are SGHDT and YYEEEE. This chain's CDR3 is CASSFKFNSIIQPLHF. DNA of the CDR3: TGTGCCAGCAGCTTTAAGTTTAACAGTATAATTCAACCCCTCCACTTT.

V and J are TRBV5-4 and TRBJ1-3; the D is unclear. CDR1 and CDR2 from the germline V gene are SGHNT and YYREEE (reference sequence). With 1 base removed from V and 0 bases from J, the gap between germline ends came to 11 bases. The CDR3 contains 16 residues. The CDR3 sequence: CASSLRPGNSGNTIYF. CDR3 nucleotides: TGTGCCAGCAGCTTGCGGCCAGGCAACTCTGGAAACACCATATATTTT. Variable domain in full (rest from reference TRBV5-4 and TRBJ1-3): ETGVTQSPTHLIKTRGQQVTLRCSSQSGHNTVSWYQQALGQGPQFIFQYYREEENGRGNFPPRFSGLQFPNYSSELNVNALELDDSALYLCASSLRPGNSGNTIYFGEGSWLTVV.

The rearrangement links TRBV6-6 to TRBJ1-4; D is unresolved. The germline V gene has CDR1 MNHNY and CDR2 SVGAGI (reference sequence). V dropped 2 bases and J dropped 8 bases, with 9 bases sitting between them. The CDR3 has 13 amino acids. CDR3 sequence (DNA): TGTGCCAGCAGTTACGCCACAACCGAAAAACTGTTTTTT. Residues: CASSYATTEKLFF.

The chain employs TRBV5-6 and TRBJ2-6; D not certain. V lost 4 bases and J 3 bases, leaving 2 bases between the germline ends. This CDR3 has 12 amino acids. Germline loops: CDR1 SGHDT, CDR2 YYEEEE. The CDR3 region has the DNA TGTGCCAGCAGCCTTGGGGCCAACGTCCTGACTTTC. Translation: CASSLGANVLTF.

The V and J genes are TRBV4-1 and TRBJ2-2; 10 bases are a match to TRBD1. The CDR3 loop spans 17 amino acids. The V gene's germline CDR1 is MGHRA and CDR2 YSYEKL. The trim removed 0 bases at V and 0 bases at J, leaving 1 base unmatched. CDR3 loop: CASSQEDRGSNTGELFF. The DNA for the CDR3 is TGCGCCAGCAGCCAAGAGGACAGGGGGTCGAACACCGGGGAGCTGTTTTTT.

The chain combines TRBV6-6 with TRBJ1-1; TRBD1 matches 7 bases. CDR3 length: 15 amino acids. J gave up 1 base and V 4 bases, and 6 bases lay outside the gene matches. The V gene's germline CDR1 is MNHNY and CDR2 SVGAGI (reference sequence). The DNA of the CDR3 is TGTGCCAGCAGTTCGCCGGGACAGACGAACACTGAAGCTTTCTTT. Protein product: CASSSPGQTNTEAFF.

V gene TRBV6-2 or TRBV6-3 combines with J gene TRBJ1-5; a weak D match, TRBD1 (5 bases). V was trimmed by 2 bases and J by 0 bases, leaving 11 bases between them. This CDR3 comprises 16 residues. Per the germline V gene, CDR1 is MNHEY and CDR2 is SVGEGT. The CDR3 here is CASSYARGSSNQPQHF. The CDR3 DNA sequence: TGTGCCAGCAGTTACGCGAGGGGTTCTAGCAATCAGCCCCAGCATTTT.

This clone appeared a few times. This rearrangement joins TRBV5-5 to TRBJ2-1, with TRBD1 matching 9 bases. This CDR3 has 15 amino acids. The V gene end was trimmed by 4 bases and the J gene end by 2 bases; junction bases not matched to a gene: 4. Germline V gene sequence: CDR1 SGHKS, CDR2 YYEKEE (reference sequence). This CDR3 reads CASSQQGAAYNEQFF. DNA for the CDR3: TGTGCCAGCAGCCAACAGGGGGCAGCCTACAATGAGCAGTTCTTC.

This clone has only one observation. The gene calls are TRBV13 and TRBJ1-1; 9 bases match TRBD1. Germline loops: CDR1 PRHDT, CDR2 FYEKMQ (reference sequence). After removal of 0 bases from V and 4 bases from J, the junction contained 12 bases not matched to a gene. There are 18 residues in the CDR3. The CDR3, as DNA: TGTGCCAGCAGCTTAGGTCACAGGGGGCTTTGGGAGGTCACTGAAGCTTTCTTT. It codes for CASSLGHRGLWEVTEAFF.

This clone was found a few times. The rearrangement joins TRBV7-2 to TRBJ1-5; 10 nucleotides match TRBD1. In germline, CDR1 is SGHTA, CDR2 FQGNSA. With V trimmed by 3 bases and J by 7 bases, 3 bases remained unmatched. The CDR3 totals 14 residues. CDR3 in DNA: TGTGCCAGCAGCTTTGACAGGGGGCAACAGCCCCAGCATTTT. Residues: CASSFDRGQQPQHF.

The chain links TRBV27 to TRBJ1-5, with D unclear. Looked up from germline, CDR1 is MNHEY and CDR2 is SMNVEV (reference sequence). CDR3 size: 14 residues. Trimming pared 2 bases from V and 1 base from J, leaving 6 bases between. CDR3 DNA sequence: TGTGCCAGCAGTTTAAAGGCCAGCAATCAGCCCCAGCATTTT. It specifies CASSLKASNQPQHF.

Here the CDR3 reads CATSKAGETDTQYF. DNA of the CDR3: TGTGCCACCAGTAAAGCGGGAGAAACAGATACGCAGTATTTT. V is TRBV24-1 and J is TRBJ2-3, with 8 bases fitting TRBD2. Germline V gene sequence: CDR1 KGHDR, CDR2 SFDVKD. This CDR3 spans 14 amino acids. J was trimmed by 3 bases and V by 6 bases; bases with no gene match: 4.

The rearrangement uses TRBV25-1 and TRBJ1-3, with D perhaps TRBD1 (6 bases). This CDR3 comprises 15 residues. Germline CDR1 is MGHDK and CDR2 is SYGVNS. V lost 8 bases to trimming and J lost 4 bases, with 18 bases between them. CDR3 nucleotide sequence: TGTGCCAGCCGGGACAAATCCGCCGTCGGAAACACCATATATTTT. This sequence encodes CASRDKSAVGNTIYF.

The chain joins TRBV28 to TRBJ2-1; D unresolved. Trimming shortened V by 10 bases and J by 0 bases, and 10 bases separated the two germline ends. Looked up from germline, CDR1 is MDHEN and CDR2 is SYDVKM. The CDR3 is 13 residues long. The CDR3 spells CATRPHSYNEQFF. CDR3 in DNA: TGTGCCACCAGACCTCACTCCTACAATGAGCAGTTCTTC.

In this sample, this clone turned up once. In DNA, the CDR3 is TGTGCCAGCAGTGAACTTAAGAGCTCCTACGAGCAGTACTTC. It translates to CASSELKSSYEQYF. V is TRBV6-1 and J is TRBJ2-7; no clear D. Trimming pared 2 bases from V and 0 bases from J, leaving 8 bases between. Looked up from germline, CDR1 is MNHNS and CDR2 is SASEGT. This CDR3 is built from 14 residues.

The rearrangement uses TRBV19 and TRBJ1-1, with D tentatively TRBD1 (5 bases). Germline assignment: CDR1 LNHDA and CDR2 SQIVND (reference sequence). The CDR3 has 15 residues. V lost 3 bases, J lost 8 bases, and 19 bases lay in between. CDR3 protein: CASSMVPDKSWEAFF. The DNA of the CDR3 is TGTGCCAGTAGTATGGTCCCGGACAAGTCCTGGGAAGCTTTCTTT.

This clone was observed once. The chain carries TRBV7-9 and TRBJ2-7; 7 positions agree with TRBD2. V shed 5 bases and J 5 bases; nucleotides not matched to a gene: 12. Germline CDR1 is SEHNR and CDR2 is FQNEAQ (reference sequence). CDR3 length: 15 amino acids. The CDR3, as DNA: TGTGCCAGCAGCCGCCCTGGGACTATCCTCGACGAGCAGTACTTC. Translation gives CASSRPGTILDEQYF.

This clone was recorded only once. The chain is built from TRBV7-8 and TRBJ2-5; 7 nucleotides line up with TRBD1. This CDR3 has 16 residues. Germline V gene data show CDR1 as SGHVS and CDR2 as FQNEAQ. The trim removed 5 bases at V and 4 bases at J, leaving 13 bases unmatched. CDR3 nucleotides: TGTGCCAGCAGCCGTCCGCCTCTGAGGGGGCCAGAGACCCAGTACTTC. It encodes CASSRPPLRGPETQYF.

The J gene is TRBJ2-7, the V gene TRBV4-2, with D perhaps TRBD1 (5 bases). The CDR3 consists of 14 residues. Germline V gene sequence: CDR1 LGHNA, CDR2 YNFKEQ. V was shortened by 0 bases and J by 5 bases, with 11 bases between the two germline ends. The CDR3 DNA reads as TGTGCCAGCAGCCAAGATCGTTCCAGGGACGAGCAGTACTTC. Translated: CASSQDRSRDEQYF.